This entry is about one T cell receptor beta chain. The CDR3 extends over 10 amino acids. Germline values: CDR1 MNHEY, CDR2 SVGAGI. Trimming stripped 6 bases from V and 8 bases from J, with 7 bases between. In the authors' methods: Reference gene primer amplification gave estimated nucleated cell counts. Produced via immunoSEQ multiplex PCR; TCRdb's table is partial and in-frame only. From that table come the V and J calls and clone size; the DNA was used to work out D and trimming. Of about 230,000 clones detected, about 85% appear once; the ten largest clones hold around 0.97%. The sample comes from a study of blood T cell repertoires in COVID-19.

Source material: peripheral blood. This sequence originates from a man aged 35-49 years with acute or convalescent COVID-19. V is TRBV6-5 and J is TRBJ1-2; D gene uncertain. CDR3 sequence: CASRDWGYTF. The CDR3 DNA follows: TGTGCCAGCAGGGACTGGGGCTACACCTTC.